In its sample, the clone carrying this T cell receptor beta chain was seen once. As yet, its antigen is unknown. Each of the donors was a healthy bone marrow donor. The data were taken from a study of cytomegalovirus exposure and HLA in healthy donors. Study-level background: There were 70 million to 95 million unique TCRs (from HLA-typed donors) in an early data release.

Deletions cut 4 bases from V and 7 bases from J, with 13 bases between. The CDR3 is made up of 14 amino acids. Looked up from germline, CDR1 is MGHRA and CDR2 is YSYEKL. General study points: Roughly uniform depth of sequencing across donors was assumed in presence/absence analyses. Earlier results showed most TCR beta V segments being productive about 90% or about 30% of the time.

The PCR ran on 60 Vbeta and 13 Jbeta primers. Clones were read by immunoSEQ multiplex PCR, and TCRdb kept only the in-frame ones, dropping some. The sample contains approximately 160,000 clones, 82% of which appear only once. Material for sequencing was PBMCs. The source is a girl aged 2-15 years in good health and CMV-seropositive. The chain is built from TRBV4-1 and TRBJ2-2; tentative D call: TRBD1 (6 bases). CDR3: CASSLDRIGGELFF. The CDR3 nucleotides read TGCGCCAGCAGCCTTGACAGGATTGGCGGGGAGCTGTTTTTT.